A single T cell receptor (beta chain) is shown here with its context. A few counts support this clone. Its antigen specificity is not known. The input lacks base qualities; no much larger clone sits a single base away. Spanning cysteine to phenylalanine, the CDR3 consists of 14 amino acids. The entry retains the CDR3 DNA only, 42 bases that are in frame from base 1. From a lookup of the germline V gene (reference sequence), CDR1 and CDR2 are SGHKS and YYEKEE. V is pruned by 5 bases and J by 8 bases, leaving 11 bases of the junction without a gene match. TCRbeta CDR3 regions were amplified from genomic DNA using the immunoSEQ Assay, a bias-controlled multiplex PCR. Turning to the authors' computational methods: Nucleated cell counts per sample were estimated from amplification of reference gene primers within the assay. Sequence reads were collapsed and filtered to measure the absolute abundance of every unique TCRbeta CDR3 rearrangement. For each sample, productive Simpson clonality was calculated as the square root of Simpson's diversity index across productive rearrangements. The immuneACCESS repertoire file appears here via TCRdb, limited to in-frame rearrangements. These files lack a portion of the clones; in checked studies, under half of the deficit traces to unresolved V genes, and the cause of the others is not known. Clone size and the V and J calls come from that table; the DNA yielded D and trimming. The sample table holds some 200,000 clones, of which approximately 78% were seen once. About 10% of the sample is in the top ten clones.

This sample was taken from a study of blood T cell repertoires in COVID-19 (dated by TCRdb to 2020 to 2021). Turning to the overall study: Samples covering the acute and convalescent phases of COVID-19 were provided by collaborators in the United States, Italy and Spain. The material from the prospective study consisted of cDNA or gDNA derived from T cells, B-cell-depleted T cells, or PBMCs. Subjects who had been exposed to COVID-19, were actively infected with it, or had recovered from it provided the deeply sampled blood TCRbeta repertoires that made up the dataset. The repertoires were released in a freely available public database intended as a resource for research on the immune response to SARS-CoV-2. The samples were drawn from two sources: the first 160 participants of the ongoing ImmuneRACE study, and 1,254 subjects contributed by 6 global collaborators. Nearly every sample came with metadata listing a de-identified subject ID, COVID-19 status, age in years and sex. Where available, HLA class I and class II types were obtained from metadata supplied by the sample provider rather than from assay-based typing.

General findings and caveats noted by the study authors: Clinical and demographic metadata were provided uncurated, with the amount varying by source and participant.

Collaborating institutions collected whole blood in K2EDTA tubes following their own protocols. For TCRbeta analysis, collaborators shipped samples in one of three forms: frozen whole blood, isolated PBMCs, or DNA extracted from either of those sample types. Input material: peripheral blood. The source is a woman older than 75 with acute or convalescent COVID-19. The chain is assembled from TRBV5-5 and TRBJ1-2; TRBD1 matches 8 bases in the middle. The DNA is as follows: TGTGCCAGCAGTAACAGGGGGGTGGGTGACGGCTACACCTTC. It translates to CASSNRGVGDGYTF.